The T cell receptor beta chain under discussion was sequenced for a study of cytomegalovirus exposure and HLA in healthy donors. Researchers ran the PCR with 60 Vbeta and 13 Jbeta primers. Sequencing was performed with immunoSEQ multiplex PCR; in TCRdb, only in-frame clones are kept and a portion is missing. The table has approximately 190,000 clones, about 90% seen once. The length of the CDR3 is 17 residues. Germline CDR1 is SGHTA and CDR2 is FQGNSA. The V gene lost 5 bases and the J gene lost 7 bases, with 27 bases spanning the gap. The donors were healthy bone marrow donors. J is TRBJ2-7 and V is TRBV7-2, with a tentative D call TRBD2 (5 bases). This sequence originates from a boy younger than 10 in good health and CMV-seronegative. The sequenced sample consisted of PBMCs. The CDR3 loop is CASSPLPSGSRTGEQYF. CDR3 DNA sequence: TGTGCCAGCAGCCCACTCCCGTCGGGATCAAGGACGGGGGAGCAGTACTTC.